Sequencing of this T cell receptor (beta chain) was carried out in a study of early T cells in non-severe SARS-CoV-2 infection. Study conclusions and caveats: Matching results from VDJdb favored anti-spike CD8 responses, leaving private and CD4 specificities undetected.

This clonotype was detected a few times. Its antigen is not identified. CDR3 size: 15 residues. Germline lookup yields CDR1 MDHEN and CDR2 SYDVKM. Trimming left V 3 bases short and J 2 bases short, with 11 bases between. TCRdb reanalysed the 5' RACE reads using MiXCR and keeps one entry per CDR3 protein. The sample includes about 45,000 distinct CDR3 sequences, under 14% of them seen just once. The chain has TRBV28 and TRBJ2-1; D remains ambiguous. This receptor was identified in an adult who was a healthcare worker with PCR-confirmed SARS-CoV-2 infection or an uninfected control (not recorded which). The specimen sequenced was whole blood. CDR3 region: CASSLSVDAYNEQFF. The CDR3 coding sequence is TGTGCCAGCAGTTTGTCGGTAGACGCCTACAATGAGCAGTTCTTC.